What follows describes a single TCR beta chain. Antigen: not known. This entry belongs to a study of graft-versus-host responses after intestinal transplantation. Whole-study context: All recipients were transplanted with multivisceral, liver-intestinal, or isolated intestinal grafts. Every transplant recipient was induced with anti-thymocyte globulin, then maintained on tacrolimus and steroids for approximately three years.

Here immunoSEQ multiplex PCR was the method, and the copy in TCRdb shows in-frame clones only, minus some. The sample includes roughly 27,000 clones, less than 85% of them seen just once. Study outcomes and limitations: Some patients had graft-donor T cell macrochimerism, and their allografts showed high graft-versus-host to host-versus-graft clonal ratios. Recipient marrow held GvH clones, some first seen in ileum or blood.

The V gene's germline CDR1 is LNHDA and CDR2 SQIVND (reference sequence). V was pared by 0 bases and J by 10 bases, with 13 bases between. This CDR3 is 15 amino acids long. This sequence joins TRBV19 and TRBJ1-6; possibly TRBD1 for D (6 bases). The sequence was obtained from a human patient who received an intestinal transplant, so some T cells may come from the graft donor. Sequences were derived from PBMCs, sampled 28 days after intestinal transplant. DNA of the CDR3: TGTGCCAGTAGTATAGATCGTGGGGGCGGATCACCCCTCCACTTT. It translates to CASSIDRGGGSPLHF.